Given below is one T cell receptor (beta chain) in context. Profiled with immunoSEQ multiplex PCR; TCRdb holds only in-frame clones, not every one. The profile shows about 360,000 clones, approximately 87% of them singletons. This record belongs to a study of blood T cell repertoires in COVID-19. Across the whole study: Symptom resolution, clearance, or two negative PCRs marked donors in Cohort 3 as recovered. The United States, Italy and Spain provided the acute and convalescent COVID-19 samples.

Germline assignment: CDR1 MNHNS and CDR2 SASEGT. This CDR3 has 13 amino acids. Trimming cost V 3 bases and J 7 bases; bases outside gene matches: 3. Sequencing used PBMCs or T cells enriched from blood (not recorded which). V is TRBV6-1 and J is TRBJ1-5; 7 bases line up with TRBD1. The sequence came from a man in his forties in a cohort exposed to, infected with or recovered from COVID-19 (not recorded which). In DNA form, the CDR3 reads TGTGCCAGCAGTGATTCAGGGGGACAGCCCCAGCATTTT. Its translation: CASSDSGGQPQHF.